This passage covers 8 T cell receptor beta chains from one sample sequenced in a study of regulatory T cells in long-lasting Graves disease. Sequencing libraries for TCR beta were prepared with iRepertoire HTBI primers and Arm-PCR of CDR3 regions. TCRdb reprocessed the multiplex PCR reads with MiXCR, giving one entry per CDR3 protein. Counted here are about 530,000 distinct CDR3 sequences, 15% to 20% occurring once; the ten biggest clones make up 20% to 25%. Time point given: newly diagnosed GD, antithyroid drugs for less than 3 months. PBMC RNA served as the TCR library source. These same data were also listed under a study on T cells in Graves' hyperthyroidism and ophthalmopathy.

Sequenced material: peripheral blood mononuclear cells (PBMCs), taken at new diagnosis, from a patient treated with antithyroid drugs. These receptors were obtained from a woman aged 35-60 years with Graves disease.

The chain is built from TRBV6-2 or TRBV6-3 and TRBJ2-7; TRBD2 matches 10 bases. Germline assignment: CDR1 MNHEY and CDR2 SVGEGT. The CDR3 is made up of 19 amino acids. With 5 bases clipped from V and 2 bases from J, the junction kept 18 bases outside the gene matches. The CDR3 is CASSTGLAGVRQLTYEQYF. The CDR3 DNA is TGTGCCAGCAGTACCGGCCTAGCGGGGGTCCGCCAGCTGACCTACGAGCAGTACTTC.

A few counts support this clonotype. A read error may explain this, as a much larger clone is one base away. The chain recombines TRBV11-2 with TRBJ1-1, with D perhaps matching TRBD1 (6 bases). The V end was cut by 4 bases, the J end by 1 base, with 13 bases between. CDR3 size: 15 residues. Germline-derived CDR1 and CDR2 are SGHAT and FQNNGV. This chain's CDR3 is CASSWDIYENTEAFF. CDR3 nucleotides: TGTGCCAGCAGCTGGGACATATATGAGAACACTGAAGCTTTCTTT.

This clonotype was seen many times. V usage is TRBV20-1 and J usage is TRBJ2-7; D may correspond to TRBD1 or TRBD2 (5 bases each). Trimming shortened V by 0 bases and J by 5 bases, and 23 bases separated the two germline ends. The CDR3 runs 17 residues. Per germline, CDR1 DFQATT and CDR2 SNEGSKA (reference sequence). Written as DNA, the CDR3 is TGCAGTGCTAGAGATTCCTCGGGACCCAGACGGGGCCACGAGCAGTACTTC. Protein: CSARDSSGPRRGHEQYF.

The chain carries TRBV5-1 and TRBJ2-5; the D gene could be TRBD1 or TRBD2 (5 bases each). Trimming took 3 bases from V and 3 from J, leaving 12 bases between them. From germline, CDR1 is SGHRS and CDR2 YFSETQ. The CDR3 runs to 14 residues. The CDR3 spells CASSSGAGKETQYF. The CDR3 DNA reads as TGCGCCAGCAGCTCCGGGGCAGGCAAAGAGACCCAGTACTTC.

This clonotype was seen more than once but under ten times. V gene TRBV20-1 combines with J gene TRBJ2-7; tentatively, D is TRBD2 (6 bases). Trimming took 0 bases from V and 5 from J, leaving 17 bases between them. In germline, CDR1 is DFQATT, CDR2 SNEGSKA (reference sequence). The CDR3 covers 15 residues. This CDR3 reads CSARDTGGTSHEQYF. CDR3 nucleotide sequence: TGCAGTGCTAGAGATACTGGAGGGACTTCCCACGAGCAGTACTTC.

The V gene is TRBV27, the J gene TRBJ1-1, with D unclear. Trimming pared 6 bases from V and 0 bases from J, leaving 11 bases between. The CDR3 is made up of 14 amino acids. Germline values: CDR1 MNHEY, CDR2 SMNVEV (reference sequence). The CDR3 is CASRLSSMNTEAFF. The DNA of the CDR3 is TGTGCCAGCAGGCTTTCATCCATGAACACTGAAGCTTTCTTT.

A remark on this clonotype: Possible read error: a much larger clone is one base away. The chain uses TRBV7-9 and TRBJ1-1, with D unresolved. CDR1 SEHNR and CDR2 FQNEAQ come from the germline V gene (reference sequence). The CDR3 covers 14 residues. CDR3 sequence reads: CAGSPARMNTEAFF. In DNA form, the CDR3 reads TGTGCCGGCAGCCCGGCCCGCATGAACACTGAAGCTTTCTTT.

This chain connects TRBV19 to TRBJ2-3; TRBD1 agrees at 8 bases. Trimming at V came to 3 bases and at J to 4 bases, leaving 6 bases not matched to a gene. This CDR3 has 15 amino acids. In germline, CDR1 is LNHDA, CDR2 SQIVND (reference sequence). The CDR3 region is CASSIPGGNADTQYF. CDR3 DNA: TGTGCCAGTAGTATCCCAGGGGGCAACGCAGATACGCAGTATTTT.